This TCR beta chain emerged from a study of identical twins. Study-wide points: Sequences that were beta out-of-frame showed weaker excess twin sharing. Memory repertoires showed no such pattern, whereas abundant cord blood beta clonotypes carried fewer insertions.

TCRdb reprocessed the 5' RACE reads via MiXCR and lists one record per CDR3 protein. The profile shows 500,000 to 550,000 distinct CDR3 sequences, about 20% of them singletons. This clonotype was seen a few times. Its target is not known. CDR1 is KGHDR and CDR2 is SFDVKD in the germline V gene. CDR3 length: 8 amino acids. These data are also associated with another study on T cells expressing NK-cell markers.

This TCR was sampled from a young woman in good health. Sequencing was performed on CD4+ T cells sorted from blood. The J gene is TRBJ1-5, the V gene TRBV24-1; D is ambiguous. CDR3 DNA: TGTGTGAATCAGCCCCAGCATTTT. It is translated as CVNQPQHF.